This TCR beta chain was recorded in a study of regulatory T cells in long-lasting Graves disease. The time point denotes: newly diagnosed GD, antithyroid drugs for less than 3 months. RNA from PBMCs was the source of the TCR library. The CDR3 consists of 15 residues. Germline V CDR1 and CDR2: SGHAT, FQNNGV. Losses at the gene ends were 3 bases for V and 7 bases for J; bases not matched to a gene: 9. The authors built TCR beta libraries using iRepertoire HTBI primers and Arm-PCR of CDR3 regions. Each CDR3 protein gets one entry after TCRdb re-called the multiplex PCR reads with MiXCR. The sample holds some 400,000 distinct CDR3 sequences, just under 15% seen once. This same sample was also taken into another study, of T cells in Graves' hyperthyroidism and ophthalmopathy.

Material: peripheral blood mononuclear cells (PBMCs), obtained at new diagnosis, from a patient treated with antithyroid drugs. This chain uses TRBV11-2 with TRBJ2-7; TRBD1 aligns across 10 bases. This receptor was identified in a woman aged 25-40 years with Graves disease. CDR3 amino acids: CASSLEGGGQGEQYF. CDR3 nucleotides: TGTGCCAGCAGCTTGGAGGGAGGGGGACAGGGGGAGCAGTACTTC.